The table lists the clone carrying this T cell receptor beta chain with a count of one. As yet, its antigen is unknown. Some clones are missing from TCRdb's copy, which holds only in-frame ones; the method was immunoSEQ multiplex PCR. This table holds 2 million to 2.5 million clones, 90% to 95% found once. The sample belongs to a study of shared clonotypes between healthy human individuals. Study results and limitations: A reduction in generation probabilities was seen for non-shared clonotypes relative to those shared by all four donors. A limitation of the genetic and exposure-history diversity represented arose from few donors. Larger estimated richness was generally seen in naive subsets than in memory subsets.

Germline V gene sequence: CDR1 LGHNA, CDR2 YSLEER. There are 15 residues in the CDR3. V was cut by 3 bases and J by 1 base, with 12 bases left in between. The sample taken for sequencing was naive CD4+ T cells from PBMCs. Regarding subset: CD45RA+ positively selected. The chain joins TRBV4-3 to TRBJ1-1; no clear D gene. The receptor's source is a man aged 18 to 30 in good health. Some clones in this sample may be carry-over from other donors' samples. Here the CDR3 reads CASSHTLSGNTEAFF. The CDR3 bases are TGCGCCAGCAGCCATACCCTTTCTGGGAACACTGAAGCTTTCTTT.